This TCR beta chain derives from a study of T cell responses to AZD1222 COVID-19 vaccine. Study outcomes and limitations: Donors were largely white British and mainly female; clonal diversity was possibly underestimated. Vaccine-associated CD4 TCRs ranged over spike, dominating at 160-218 and 743-854.

The repertoire was sequenced with immunoSEQ multiplex PCR; TCRdb's copy has only in-frame clones and lacks some. The sample includes fewer than 200,000 clones, around nine tenths of them seen just once. Unmatched junction bases numbered 3, after V lost 0 bases and J lost 5 bases. Germline values: CDR1 KGHSH, CDR2 LQKENI. The CDR3 has 15 amino acids. In regard to this clone: Its antigen remains unknown.

This rearrangement joins TRBV18 to TRBJ1-1; TRBD1 aligns across 10 bases. The sequencing here drew on peripheral blood, taken on day 0 of AZD1222 vaccination. This receptor was obtained from an adult in good health. CDR3 protein: CASSPPVGQGTEAFF. CDR3 coding DNA: TGTGCCAGCTCACCACCGGTGGGACAGGGGACTGAAGCTTTCTTT.